The source of this T cell receptor (beta chain) is a study of regulatory T cells in long-lasting Graves disease. The time point here: newly diagnosed GD, antithyroid drugs for less than 3 months. From PBMCs, RNA was extracted and then used to make the TCR library. Tubes containing EDTA received 8 to 9.5 milliliters of drawn peripheral blood. This clonotype was picked up many times. The CDR3 length is 16 residues. Trimming removed 5 bases from V and 7 bases from J, with 21 bases in between. The germline CDR1 and CDR2 sequences are MDHEN and SYDVKM. Researchers made TCR beta libraries by using iRepertoire HTBI primers and running Arm-PCR on CDR3 regions. Using its own MiXCR run on the multiplex PCR reads, TCRdb lists one record per CDR3 protein. The data hold around 450,000 distinct CDR3 sequences, with approximately 15% observed a single time. The data were also submitted as part of a second study, on T cells in Graves' hyperthyroidism and ophthalmopathy. That work contributes: Every diagnosis used clinical symptoms, serum thyroxine and TRAb, thyroid ultrasound and orbital computed tomography.

This sequence originates from a woman aged 25 to 45 with Graves disease. The sample in question was peripheral blood mononuclear cells (PBMCs), obtained at new diagnosis, from a patient treated with antithyroid drugs. V and J are TRBV28 and TRBJ2-1, with D perhaps matching TRBD1 (7 bases). The CDR3 DNA is TGTGCCAGCAGTGAGACCAAAGGGGGCGCGGGGAATGAGCAGTTCTTC. Its protein product is CASSETKGGAGNEQFF.